The T cell receptor beta chain described here comes from a study of blood T cells in healthy people across ages. Study outcomes and limitations: Higher diversity and more naive CD4+ cells were features of long-lived donors, compared to aged donors.

A sample-barcoded 5' primer and a J-beta primer mix were used in a second PCR of roughly 6 to 11 cycles. Each TCR beta cDNA got a 12-nucleotide random molecular identifier. TCRdb recomputed calls from the 5' RACE reads with MiXCR, one row per CDR3 protein. The sample gives under 850,000 distinct CDR3 sequences, roughly 34% of which show up once; 10% to 15% is in the top ten. The V gene's germline CDR1 is DFQATT and CDR2 SNEGSKA (reference sequence). This CDR3 is 16 amino acids long. Ranging in age from about 6 to 100, the donors were healthy Caucasian individuals from Russia. At least 6 million PBMCs were isolated per sample. As regards this clonotype: As yet, its antigen is unknown. Since a much larger clone is just one base distant, this may be a read error.

The receptor was derived from a man younger than 35 in good health. The chain carries TRBV20-1 and TRBJ2-6; perhaps D is TRBD1 or TRBD2 (5 bases each). The specimen was blood. The CDR3 reads CSATGADISGANVLIF. In DNA, the CDR3 is TGCAGTGCTACCGGGGCGGATATCTCTGGGGCCAACGTCCTGATTTTC.